The rows below give T cell receptor beta chains drawn from one sample of a study of T cell repertoires in cytomegalovirus infection. TCRdb redid the calling of the reads with MiXCR, one entry per CDR3 protein. In the table there are roughly 800,000 distinct CDR3 sequences, almost 30% of which are singletons. These receptors' targets are unknown. The sample in question was cultured CD8+ T cells from PBMCs, obtained from culture after CMV antigen stimulation. The source is a human donor in good health (CMV status not recorded). Some clones in this sample may be carry-over from other donors' samples. The CDR3 runs from the conserved cysteine through the conserved F or W. The D gene is left open where the match is weak. Size is stated for part of the rows, as once, few or many counts, or as a class when the clone is expanded.

D gene,J gene,clone size,V gene,CDR3 protein,CDR3 DNA
.,TRBJ1-1,many,TRBV7-6,CASSLDDGTEAFF,TGTGCCAGCAGCCTAGACGACGGCACTGAAGCTTTCTTT
TRBD2,TRBJ2-1,.,TRBV2,CASSEGLAGGSSYNEQFF,TGTGCCAGCAGTGAGGGACTAGCGGGGGGGAGCTCCTACAATGAGCAGTTCTTC
TRBD1,TRBJ1-4,few,TRBV7-6,CASTKGQQSTNEKLFF,TGTGCCAGCACAAAGGGACAGCAATCAACTAATGAAAAACTGTTTTTT
TRBD2,TRBJ2-3,.,TRBV19,CASSILISGGHEDTQYF,TGTGCCAGTAGTATTCTGATTAGCGGGGGGCATGAAGATACGCAGTATTTT
.,TRBJ1-6,.,TRBV27,CASSSQNYNSPLHF,TGTGCCAGCAGTTCACAGAACTATAATTCACCCCTCCACTTT
.,TRBJ2-1,many,TRBV7-2,CASSLADVGGGIYNEQFF,TGTGCCAGCAGCTTAGCGGATGTGGGGGGGGGCATCTACAATGAGCAGTTCTTC
TRBD1,TRBJ2-3,many,TRBV7-8,CASSLISGTDYTDTQYF,TGTGCCAGCAGCTTAATTTCCGGGACAGACTACACAGATACGCAGTATTTT
TRBD1,TRBJ2-1,.,TRBV4-3,CASSQDSGDRIGNEQFF,TGCGCCAGCAGCCAAGACTCCGGGGACAGGATCGGAAATGAGCAGTTCTTC
TRBD1,TRBJ1-2,.,TRBV7-9,CASSQRQGSYTF,TGTGCCAGCAGCCAAAGACAGGGGAGTTACACCTTC
.,TRBJ1-5,.,TRBV4-1,CASSQMEDSGQPQHF,TGCGCCAGCAGCCAGATGGAGGACAGCGGTCAGCCCCAGCATTTT
.,TRBJ2-2,.,TRBV28,CASSPGTRRGGELFF,TGTGCCAGCAGCCCCGGGACCAGACGGGGTGGGGAGCTGTTTTTT
TRBD1,TRBJ2-1,few,TRBV7-9,CASSLPQGWNEQFF,TGTGCCAGCAGCTTACCACAGGGGTGGAATGAGCAGTTCTTC
TRBD2,TRBJ2-1,few,TRBV7-6,CASSTPGHLAGIPDEQFF,TGTGCCAGCAGCACTCCCGGACACCTAGCGGGAATTCCGGATGAGCAGTTCTTC
.,TRBJ2-1,.,TRBV29-1,CSLPGAGVSNEQFF,TGCAGCCTTCCGGGGGCGGGGGTGTCCAATGAGCAGTTCTTC
.,TRBJ1-1,.,TRBV7-9,CASQEVGGAETEAFF,TGTGCCAGCCAGGAAGTGGGGGGCGCAGAAACTGAAGCTTTCTTT
.,TRBJ1-5,.,TRBV19,CASTFTGSNQPQHF,TGTGCCAGTACGTTTACGGGTAGCAATCAGCCCCAGCATTTT